This T cell receptor (beta chain) was captured by sequencing in a study of blood T cell repertoires in COVID-19. As for the study in general: The analysed material was cDNA or gDNA that came from T cells, B-cell-depleted T cells, or PBMCs.

Original analysis: From reference gene primer amplification, estimates of nucleated cell counts were derived. Only in-frame clones appear in the TCRdb table, and some are missing; sequencing was by immunoSEQ multiplex PCR. That table furnishes V, J and clone size, whereas the DNA furnished D and trimming. The repertoire holds roughly 230,000 clones, with about 83% as singletons. Germline V gene data show CDR1 as LNHDA and CDR2 as SQIVND (reference sequence). Trimming pared 4 bases from V and 0 bases from J, leaving 25 bases between. CDR3 size: 20 residues. Sample: peripheral blood. The chain combines TRBV19 with TRBJ1-3; D ambiguous. The clonotype originates from a man in his forties or fifties with active or convalescent COVID-19. CDR3 protein: CASSTASGGTNRYSGNTIYF. CDR3 bases: TGTGCCAGTAGTACCGCCTCGGGAGGAACCAACCGGTACTCTGGAAACACCATATATTTT. The entire variable domain, with the rest obtained from reference TRBV19 and TRBJ1-3, is as follows: DGGITQSPKYLFRKEGQNVTLSCEQNLNHDAMYWYRQDPGQGLRLIYYSQIVNDFQKGDIAEGYSVSREKKESFPLTVTSAQKNPTAFYLCASSTASGGTNRYSGNTIYFGEGSWLTVV.